This T cell receptor beta chain was found in a study of blood T cell repertoires in COVID-19 (dated by TCRdb to the early 2020s). For the wider study: Samples from collaborators originated in the United States, Italy and Spain and spanned both the acute and convalescent phases of COVID-19. The material from the prospective study consisted of cDNA or gDNA derived from T cells, B-cell-depleted T cells, or PBMCs. Deeply sampled blood TCRbeta repertoires from subjects exposed to, actively infected with, or recovered from COVID-19 were included in the dataset. The repertoires were made available in a free public database intended to serve as a resource for research on the immune response to SARS-CoV-2. The samples were drawn from two sources: the first 160 participants of the ongoing ImmuneRACE study, and approximately 1,300 subjects contributed by 6 global collaborators. The sample metadata nearly always contained a de-identified subject ID, COVID-19 status, age in years and sex. Where HLA class I and class II types were available, the types were taken from metadata supplied by the sample provider, not from assay-based typing.

The full study reports these points: The amount of clinical and demographic metadata varied by source and participant and was provided uncurated.

This clone has only one observation. There is no known antigen for this receptor. No much larger clone exists at a distance of one base, and base qualities are not known. In the prospective study, participants were roughly 18 to 95 years old, resided in approximately 25 geographic areas of the United States, and were enrolled through a virtual design. In the prospective study, participants were assigned to cohorts based on the clinical history participants reported in a screening survey and a study questionnaire. In the prospective study, whole blood, serum and a nasopharyngeal or oropharyngeal swab were collected from each participant by mobile phlebotomists. Participants in the prospective study had the option to provide additional blood draws and questionnaires over a 2-month period. Before DNA extraction, prospective study blood samples were shipped either frozen or at room temperature. TCRbeta CDR3 regions were amplified from genomic DNA using the immunoSEQ Assay, a bias-controlled multiplex PCR. As for how the authors treated the data: Within the assay, amplification of reference gene primers was used to estimate how many nucleated cells each sample contained. To quantify the absolute abundance of each unique TCRbeta CDR3 rearrangement, sequence reads were collapsed and filtered. For each sample, productive Simpson clonality was calculated as the square root of Simpson's diversity index across productive rearrangements. TCRdb obtained this table from immuneACCESS and retained in-frame rearrangements with V and J assigned. These tables miss some clones; where compared with another copy, unresolved V genes account for less than half of the shortfall, and the remainder is unexplained. Clonal size and the V and J genes are those of that table, whereas D and trimming came from the DNA. The sample records roughly 250,000 clones, about nine tenths of which are singletons. The leading ten clones occupy 0.95% to 1.5% of the sample.

The sequencing sample was made of PBMCs or T cells enriched from blood (not recorded which). This TCR came from a human donor in a cohort exposed to, infected with or recovered from COVID-19 (not recorded which). The donor label of this sample is uncertain.

The bases are TGCAGCGTTGAAGATCGGACAGGCAACACTGAAGCTTTCTTT. It encodes CSVEDRTGNTEAFF. The sequence links TRBV29-1 to TRBJ1-1; a stretch of 7 junction bases matches TRBD1. Germline trimming: 0 bases from V, 2 bases from J; junction bases outside gene matches: 3. Via the germline V gene, CDR1 is SQVTM and CDR2 ANQGSEA. The CDR3, from cysteine to phenylalanine, totals 14 residues. The read is trimmed to its CDR3 DNA, 42 bases read in frame from base 1.